This T cell receptor (beta chain) was sequenced during a study of blood T cell repertoires in COVID-19. At the level of the study: Donors in the United States, Italy and Spain gave samples during acute or convalescent COVID-19. Nucleic acid was either cDNA or gDNA, and it came from T cells, B-cell-depleted T cells, or PBMCs.

Sequenced by immunoSEQ multiplex PCR; TCRdb stores in-frame clones only, minus some. The table has approximately 85,000 clones, around 83% seen once. Germline assignment: CDR1 MNHEY and CDR2 SVGAGI. CDR3 size: 13 residues. Trimming took 7 bases from V and 2 from J; bases not matched to a gene: 4. The source is a woman of 80 years or more in a cohort sampled during active or convalescent COVID-19. V and J are TRBV6-5 and TRBJ2-7; 8 positions agree with TRBD2. Sequences were obtained from peripheral blood. CDR3: CASNPGGTYEQYF. Here the CDR3 DNA reads TGTGCCAGCAACCCGGGAGGGACCTACGAGCAGTACTTC.